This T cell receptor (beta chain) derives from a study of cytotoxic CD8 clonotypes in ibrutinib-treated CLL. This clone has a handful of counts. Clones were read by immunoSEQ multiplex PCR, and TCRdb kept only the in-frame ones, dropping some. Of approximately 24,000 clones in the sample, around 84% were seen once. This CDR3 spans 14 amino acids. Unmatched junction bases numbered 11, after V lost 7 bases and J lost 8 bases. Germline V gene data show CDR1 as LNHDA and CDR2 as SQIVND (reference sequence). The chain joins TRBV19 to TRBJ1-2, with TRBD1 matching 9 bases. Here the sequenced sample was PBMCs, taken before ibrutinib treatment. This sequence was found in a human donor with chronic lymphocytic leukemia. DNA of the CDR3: TGTGCCAGTAACAGCCGGGACAGGGAATCAGGCTACACCTTC. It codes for CASNSRDRESGYTF.